Shown below are 30 T cell receptor beta chains from a single sample sequenced in a study of human T cells and chemical hapten exposure. Time point specified: patch test 2, 6 weeks after DPC sensitization. Treatment: therapeutic diphenylcyclopropenone sensitization with weekly scalp DPC. TCRdb re-called the RACE reads through MiXCR, storing one row per CDR3 protein. Here the sample spans 140,000 or so distinct CDR3 sequences, about 11% being singletons. The material was whole blood, obtained in connection with sensitization to the hapten diphenylcyclopropenone (DPC). These receptors all come from a woman aged 45-59 years with alopecia areata. Some clones in this sample may be carry-over from other donors' samples.

This clonotype has just a few counts. The chain uses TRBV11-2 and TRBJ2-1; D might be TRBD2 (6 bases). The ends were cut back, 5 bases at V and 3 bases at J, with 17 bases in the middle. Germline values: CDR1 SGHAT, CDR2 FQNNGV. The CDR3 has 16 amino acids. CDR3 loop: CASSPQGGSFYNEQFF. CDR3 DNA: TGTGCCAGCAGCCCCCAGGGAGGCTCATTCTACAATGAGCAGTTCTTC.

As for this clonotype: A read error is possible here, since a much larger clone lies one base away. The chain carries TRBV6-6 and TRBJ2-6; 7 bases match TRBD2. The CDR3 is 16 amino acids. Germline-derived CDR1 and CDR2 are MNHNY and SVGAGI (reference sequence). CDR3 bases: TGTGTCAGCAGTCCTCGCGGGAGCGGCGGGGCCAACGTCCTGACTTTC. It encodes CVSSPRGSGGANVLTF.

This clonotype was seen ten or more times. The rearrangement uses TRBV5-1 and TRBJ2-2; D is unresolved. The CDR3 is 16 residues long. Germline V gives CDR1 SGHRS, CDR2 YFSETQ. V lost 6 bases to trimming and J lost 0 bases, with 15 bases between them. The CDR3: CASKSSAATNTGELFF. Here the CDR3 DNA reads TGCGCCAGCAAGTCGTCAGCAGCTACGAACACCGGGGAGCTGTTTTTT.

The rearrangement uses TRBV5-1 and TRBJ1-4; 7 bases are shared with TRBD1. CDR1 and CDR2 from the germline V gene are SGHRS and YFSETQ. The CDR3 sequence is 14 residues long. V was clipped by 4 bases and J by 1 base; unmatched bases: 1. CDR3 loop: CASSQGGTNEKLFF. In DNA, the CDR3 is TGCGCCAGCAGCCAGGGGGGAACTAATGAAAAACTGTTTTTT.

Only a few counts were recorded for this clonotype. This rearrangement joins TRBV28 to TRBJ2-7; the D gene is possibly TRBD2 (5 bases). Trimming left V 5 bases short and J 6 bases short, with 20 bases between. Germline CDR1 MDHEN, CDR2 SYDVKM. The CDR3 contains 15 residues. This chain's CDR3 is CASSLGLSPRSEQYF. The CDR3 nucleotides read TGTGCCAGCAGTCTAGGACTTTCCCCCCGGAGCGAGCAGTACTTC.

The genes are TRBV27 and TRBJ2-3; D not resolved. V was shortened by 5 bases and J by 7 bases, with 10 bases between the two germline ends. Per germline, CDR1 MNHEY and CDR2 SMNVEV (reference sequence). This CDR3 has 12 residues. The CDR3: CASSSAGYTQYF. The CDR3 DNA is TGTGCCAGCAGTAGCGCCGGGTATACGCAGTATTTT.

This clonotype occurred many times. The rearrangement uses TRBV18 and TRBJ2-7; tentatively, D is TRBD2 (5 bases). Germline values: CDR1 KGHSH, CDR2 LQKENI. The CDR3 loop spans 15 amino acids. The germline V and J ends were trimmed by 4 bases and 3 bases, with 16 bases remaining between them. The CDR3 spells CASSRENHKLYEQYF. Here the CDR3 DNA reads TGTGCCAGCTCACGGGAGAATCATAAGCTCTACGAGCAGTACTTC.

The rearrangement joins TRBV12-3 or TRBV12-4 to TRBJ1-5, with D unresolved. The CDR3 contains 13 residues. V was clipped by 6 bases and J by 7 bases, with 13 bases between them. The CDR3 DNA reads TGTGCCAGCAGCCAGAGTAGTCAACAGCCCCAGCATTTT. It encodes CASSQSSQQPQHF.

This clonotype was counted ten times or more. The chain carries TRBV5-1 and TRBJ2-3; 9 positions match TRBD2. Germline V lookup: CDR1 SGHRS, CDR2 YFSETQ. J lost 3 bases, V lost 6 bases, and 11 bases had no gene match. The CDR3 spans 16 residues. The CDR3 DNA sequence: TGCGCCAGCACTCGAGGGTCTAGCGGGATTACAGATACGCAGTATTTT. Protein: CASTRGSSGITDTQYF.

The chain carries TRBV15 and TRBJ2-2; D is ambiguous. Between the trimmed V and J ends, which lost 8 bases and 4 bases, there was a span of 14 bases. The CDR3 totals 14 residues. In germline, CDR1 is LNHNV, CDR2 YYDKDF (reference sequence). The CDR3 spells CATGGFRRTGELFF. CDR3 nucleotide sequence: TGTGCCACCGGTGGATTTCGGCGCACCGGGGAGCTGTTTTTT.

This clonotype has at least ten counts. The chain joins TRBV28 to TRBJ1-1, with D uncertain. Germline V gene sequence: CDR1 MDHEN, CDR2 SYDVKM. V lost 6 bases to trimming and J lost 3 bases, with 11 bases between them. This CDR3 region has 13 residues. DNA of the CDR3: TGTGCCAGCAGGCTACCGACGTACACTGAAGCTTTCTTT. This sequence encodes CASRLPTYTEAFF. The full variable domain, completed using reference TRBV28 and TRBJ1-1, is DVKVTQSSRYLVKRTGEKVFLECVQDMDHENMFWYRQDPGLGLRLIYFSYDVKMKEKGDIPEGYSVSREKKERFSLILESASTNQTSMYLCASRLPTYTEAFFGQGTRLTVV.

This clonotype was observed many times. J is TRBJ1-3 and V is TRBV12-3 or TRBV12-4; D gene uncertain. This CDR3 spans 16 amino acids. V was shortened by 5 bases and J by 2 bases, with 16 bases between the two germline ends. The CDR3: CASSPRTLVAGNTIYF. DNA of the CDR3: TGTGCCAGCAGTCCGAGGACCCTGGTTGCTGGAAACACCATATATTTT.

This chain joins TRBV7-8 and TRBJ1-1; D is ambiguous. V was cut by 3 bases and J by 10 bases, with 12 bases left in between. The CDR3 extends over 12 amino acids. The germline CDR1 and CDR2 sequences are SGHVS and FQNEAQ. Here the CDR3 reads CASSFSPRVAFF. CDR3 DNA: TGTGCCAGCAGCTTCTCCCCTCGTGTAGCTTTCTTT.

V usage is TRBV20-1 and J usage is TRBJ2-6; no clear D. The CDR3 consists of 15 residues. Germline CDR1 reads DFQATT; CDR2 reads SNEGSKA (reference sequence). The germline V and J ends were trimmed by 1 base and 1 base, with 8 bases remaining between them. This CDR3 reads CSARVQGSGANVLTF. In DNA, the CDR3 is TGCAGTGCTAGAGTACAAGGTTCTGGGGCCAACGTCCTGACTTTC.

This clonotype was seen only a few times. J is TRBJ2-5 and V is TRBV9; no reliable D call. The CDR3 extends over 15 amino acids. Germline-derived CDR1 and CDR2 are SGDLS and YYNGEE. Trimming pared 0 bases from V and 4 bases from J, leaving 13 bases between. The CDR3 coding sequence is TGTGCCAGCAGCGTAGGGCCTATCGTCCGAGAGACCCAGTACTTC. Amino acids: CASSVGPIVRETQYF.

This clonotype was counted between two and nine times. The chain links TRBV29-1 to TRBJ2-7; 9 bases align to TRBD2. Trimming took 5 bases from V and 2 from J; bases not matched to a gene: 10. Germline CDR1 reads SQVTM; CDR2 reads ANQGSEA. CDR3 length: 15 amino acids. CDR3 DNA: TGCAGCGTTTCTGGGGCTAGCGGGACGACCTACGAGCAGTACTTC. Its translation is CSVSGASGTTYEQYF.

This clonotype has more than one count but fewer than ten. The gene calls are TRBV5-1 and TRBJ2-1, with TRBD2 matching over 9 bases. The germline gives CDR1 SGHRS, CDR2 YFSETQ. The CDR3 has 15 residues. With 5 bases clipped from V and 7 bases from J, the junction kept 10 bases outside the gene matches. CDR3 nucleotides: TGCGCCAGCAGATACGCCGGGACTAGCCTGAATGAGCAGTTCTTC. It translates to CASRYAGTSLNEQFF.

This clonotype appeared a few times. The rearrangement links TRBV4-1 to TRBJ1-1; 7 bases fit TRBD1. V dropped 1 base and J dropped 7; count of bases not matched to a gene: 6. The CDR3 is 14 amino acids. Per germline, CDR1 MGHRA and CDR2 YSYEKL. CDR3 in amino acids: CASSQVRTGREAFF. CDR3 DNA sequence: TGCGCCAGCAGCCAAGTGAGGACAGGACGTGAAGCTTTCTTT.

This clonotype was picked up a small number of times. This chain joins TRBV5-1 and TRBJ2-7; 8 positions match TRBD1. Trimming at V came to 0 bases and at J to 11 bases, leaving 4 bases not matched to a gene. The CDR3 totals 12 residues. CDR1 is SGHRS, CDR2 YFSETQ, per germline. The CDR3 is CASSLEGQVEYF. DNA for the CDR3: TGCGCCAGCAGCTTGGAGGGACAGGTTGAGTACTTC.

The rearrangement links TRBV5-4 to TRBJ1-5; D remains unclear. From germline, CDR1 is SGHNT and CDR2 YYREEE (reference sequence). V was cut by 0 bases and J by 4 bases, with 8 bases left in between. The CDR3 length is 14 residues. This chain's CDR3 is CASSLAGQNQPQHF. The CDR3 region has the DNA TGTGCCAGCAGCTTGGCCGGGCAGAATCAGCCCCAGCATTTT. Full variable domain (outside the CDR3, taken from reference TRBV5-4 and TRBJ1-5): ETGVTQSPTHLIKTRGQQVTLRCSSQSGHNTVSWYQQALGQGPQFIFQYYREEENGRGNFPPRFSGLQFPNYSSELNVNALELDDSALYLCASSLAGQNQPQHFGDGTRLSIL.

This clonotype is medium-sized by share. J is TRBJ2-1 and V is TRBV7-6; the D gene is possibly TRBD2 (5 bases). The V gene's germline CDR1 is SGHVS and CDR2 FNYEAQ. V was shortened by 5 bases and J by 3 bases, with 5 bases between the two germline ends. CDR3 length: 12 amino acids. The CDR3 sequence is CASSRDYNEQFF. The DNA for the CDR3 is TGTGCCAGCAGCCGGGACTACAATGAGCAGTTCTTC. The variable domain in full, completed from reference TRBV7-6 and TRBJ2-1, reads GAGVSQSPRYKVTKRGQDVALRCDPISGHVSLYWYRQALGQGPEFLTYFNYEAQQDKSGLPNDRFSAERPEGSISTLTIQRTEQRDSAMYRCASSRDYNEQFFGPGTRLTVL.

This clonotype has only a few counts. This chain connects TRBV20-1 to TRBJ2-2; 7 bases match TRBD2. Trimming at V came to 3 bases and at J to 4 bases, leaving 8 bases not matched to a gene. The germline CDR1 and CDR2 sequences are DFQATT and SNEGSKA (reference sequence). CDR3 length: 15 residues. This CDR3 is CSARSGIGGTGELFF. CDR3 coding DNA: TGCAGTGCTAGGAGCGGGATCGGTGGCACCGGGGAGCTGTTTTTT.

This clonotype was seen only a few times. J is TRBJ2-5 and V is TRBV6-5; 10 positions agree with TRBD2. The CDR3 extends over 15 amino acids. CDR1 and CDR2 from the germline V gene are MNHEY and SVGAGI. Germline trimming cut 2 bases from V and 3 bases from J; bases unmatched to any gene: 3. The CDR3 protein is CASSYGTSEKETQYF. In nucleotides, the CDR3 is TGTGCCAGCAGTTACGGGACTAGCGAGAAAGAGACCCAGTACTTC.

This clonotype has ten or more counts. The V gene is TRBV6-2 or TRBV6-3, the J gene TRBJ2-1; 12 bases align to TRBD2. CDR1 and CDR2 (germline): MNHEY, SVGEGT. This CDR3 has 13 amino acids. V was clipped by 6 bases and J by 8 bases; unmatched bases: 2. CDR3 loop: CASRTSGSYEQFF. In DNA form, the CDR3 reads TGTGCCAGCAGGACTAGCGGGAGCTATGAGCAGTTCTTC.

This clonotype came up a few times. CDR3 sequence (DNA): TGTGCCAGCTCACCCTATGCAGATACGCAGTATTTT. Its protein is CASSPYADTQYF. This chain uses TRBV18 with TRBJ2-3, with D unresolved. The V and J ends lost 3 bases and 4 bases respectively, with 5 bases between them. CDR3 size: 12 residues. Germline V gene data show CDR1 as KGHSH and CDR2 as LQKENI.

This clonotype came up many times. The genes are TRBV20-1 and TRBJ2-7, with TRBD2 matching 10 bases. Germline CDR1 reads DFQATT; CDR2 reads SNEGSKA (reference sequence). The CDR3 extends over 17 amino acids. V shed 1 base and J 2 bases; nucleotides not matched to a gene: 11. The CDR3 nucleotides are TGCAGTGCTAGAGGTGGGGCTAGCGGGAGTTTCACCTACGAGCAGTACTTC. Residues: CSARGGASGSFTYEQYF.

The V call is TRBV14, the J call TRBJ2-3; D call uncertain. Trimming removed 1 base from V and 4 bases from J, with 12 bases in between. The CDR3 length is 15 residues. CDR1 is SGHDN, CDR2 FVKESK, per germline. CDR3 nucleotide sequence: TGTGCCAGCAGCCAAGGGGTCCGGGTCGCAGATACGCAGTATTTT. Its protein is CASSQGVRVADTQYF.

The J gene is TRBJ2-3, the V gene TRBV6-6, with 10 bases lining up with TRBD2. Per germline, CDR1 MNHNY and CDR2 SVGAGI (reference sequence). The CDR3 contains 16 residues. Trimming cost V 6 bases and J 4 bases; bases outside gene matches: 10. The CDR3, as DNA: TGTGCCAGCAGAACCCAGCGGGAGGGCCTCGCAGATACGCAGTATTTT. Amino acid sequence: CASRTQREGLADTQYF.

In this sample, this clonotype turned up many times. The V call is TRBV6-2 or TRBV6-3, the J call TRBJ2-7, with 7 bases aligning to TRBD2. The CDR3 is made up of 14 amino acids. With 8 bases clipped from V and 3 bases from J, the junction kept 10 bases outside the gene matches. The germline gives CDR1 MNHEY, CDR2 SVGEGT. As DNA, the CDR3 is TGTGCCAGCGAGGGGCCGGGAGGCCACTACGAGCAGTACTTC. Translation: CASEGPGGHYEQYF.

This clonotype was picked up many times. The chain is built from TRBV3-1 and TRBJ2-5; tentative D call: TRBD2 (6 bases). The CDR3 totals 17 residues. V lost 0 bases and J 2 bases, leaving 16 bases between the germline ends. CDR1 and CDR2 from the germline V gene are LGHDT and YNNKEL (reference sequence). This CDR3 reads CASSQDRGIAPQETQYF. The CDR3 nucleotides read TGTGCCAGCAGCCAAGATCGGGGGATAGCGCCTCAAGAGACCCAGTACTTC.